This TCR beta chain emerged from a study of CD8 T cells in Susac syndrome. Sequencing of TCR beta drew on CD8+ and CD4+ T cells from blood. CDR3 length: 12 amino acids. Trimming pared 2 bases from V and 10 bases from J, leaving 11 bases between. Random-hexamer reverse transcription was applied to roughly 0.5 to 1 ug RNA. Via MiXCR, TCRdb re-called the immunoSEQ multiplex PCR reads, giving one row per CDR3 protein. Of about 240,000 distinct CDR3 sequences listed, about 96% are singletons. The source is a human donor with Susac syndrome. Input material: CD4+ T cells from PBMCs. This rearrangement joins TRBV12-3 or TRBV12-4 to TRBJ1-1; tentatively, D is TRBD1 (5 bases). For the CDR3, the DNA is TGTGCCAGCAGTTTAAAGATTCAGGGAGCTTTCTTT. Its protein product is CASSLKIQGAFF.